Included here is one T cell receptor (beta chain) sequence, with context. Its antigen is unknown. The sample is drawn from a study of cytomegalovirus exposure and HLA in healthy donors. Study-level points and caveats: Reports indicated that the classifier achieved high specificity and sensitivity in diagnosing cytomegalovirus status.

CDR1 is MDHEN, CDR2 SYDVKM, per germline. The CDR3 totals 14 residues. V was pared by 1 base and J by 2 bases, with 6 bases between. The PCR ran on 60 Vbeta and 13 Jbeta primers. TCRdb's copy holds only in-frame clones and misses some; the assay was immunoSEQ multiplex PCR. The sample yields tens of thousands of clones, roughly a tenth seen once. The receptor was derived from a man between 60 and 70 years old in good health and CMV-seropositive. Sequenced material: PBMCs. V is TRBV28 and J is TRBJ2-4, with D possibly matching TRBD1 (5 bases). This CDR3 is CASSLSGSKNIQYF. The CDR3, as DNA: TGTGCCAGCAGTTTATCAGGGTCCAAAAACATTCAGTACTTC. The whole variable domain, filled in from reference TRBV28 and TRBJ2-4, reads DVKVTQSSRYLVKRTGEKVFLECVQDMDHENMFWYRQDPGLGLRLIYFSYDVKMKEKGDIPEGYSVSREKKERFSLILESASTNQTSMYLCASSLSGSKNIQYFGAGTRLSVL.